One and the same sample provided the 23 T cell receptor beta chains below, sequenced in a study of T cells after yellow fever vaccination. TCRdb itself ran the 5' RACE reads through MiXCR, one entry per CDR3 protein. The sample includes some 340,000 distinct CDR3 sequences, roughly 3.9% seen only once; the top ten take 20% to 25%. The sample here was PBMCs, taken 5 days after the yellow fever booster vaccination. The origin of the receptors is a man younger than 30 who received the YFV17D yellow fever vaccine.

Notes on this clonotype: One junction end disagrees with the germline gene, perhaps due to a read error. The gene calls are TRBV10-2 and TRBJ2-1; D gene unclear. This CDR3 spans 12 amino acids. Per germline, CDR1 WSHSY and CDR2 SAAADI. The CDR3 DNA reads as TGCGCCAGCAGTGCTGGTTATTTTGAGCTGTTCTTC. It translates to CASSAGYFELFF.

This clonotype was recorded at least ten times. The J gene is TRBJ1-5, the V gene TRBV7-2; D gene unclear. The CDR3 extends over 15 amino acids. Trimming took 5 bases from V and 4 from J, leaving 15 bases between them. Germline CDR1 and CDR2: SGHTA and FQGNSA. CDR3 sequence (DNA): TGTGCCAGCAGCCCCTGGACGGGTCAAAATCAGCCCCAGCATTTT. It yields the protein CASSPWTGQNQPQHF.

Only a few counts were recorded for this clonotype. The chain recombines TRBV5-4 with TRBJ2-1; 11 nucleotides agree with TRBD1. Germline V lookup: CDR1 SGHNT, CDR2 YYREEE (reference sequence). Trimming took 3 bases from V and 8 from J; bases not matched to a gene: 4. This CDR3 contains 14 residues. CDR3: CASSSRTGGYEQFF. The CDR3 bases are TGTGCCAGCAGCTCCCGGACAGGGGGCTATGAGCAGTTCTTC.

This clonotype occurred many times. The chain couples TRBV4-2 to TRBJ2-1; D perhaps matches TRBD2 (6 bases). V lost 0 bases and J 8 bases, leaving 14 bases between the germline ends. The germline V gene has CDR1 LGHNA and CDR2 YNFKEQ. The CDR3 spans 15 residues. The CDR3 is CASSQDVGRGDEQFF. The CDR3 region has the DNA TGTGCCAGCAGCCAAGATGTCGGGCGGGGCGATGAGCAGTTCTTC.

This clonotype was recorded a few times. The chain recombines TRBV12-3 or TRBV12-4 with TRBJ2-4, with D possibly matching TRBD1 (5 bases). This CDR3 is built from 14 residues. Trimming cost V 3 bases and J 2 bases, with 8 bases left between them. The DNA of the CDR3 is TGTGCCAGCAGTTTCCAGGGTTCCAAAAACATTCAGTACTTC. Residues: CASSFQGSKNIQYF.

This clonotype appeared a few times. The chain combines TRBV7-3 with TRBJ2-3, with D unclear. This CDR3 region has 15 residues. Trimming left V 3 bases short and J 0 bases short, with 10 bases between. Germline CDR1 reads SGHTA; CDR2 reads FQGTGA. The CDR3 DNA follows: TGTGCCAGCAGCTTGGACGGGTATAGCACAGATACGCAGTATTTT. Translation: CASSLDGYSTDTQYF. The whole variable domain, filled in from reference TRBV7-3 and TRBJ2-3, reads GAGVSQTPSNKVTEKGKYVELRCDPISGHTALYWYRQSLGQGPEFLIYFQGTGAADDSGLPNDRFFAVRPEGSVSTLKIQRTERGDSAVYLCASSLDGYSTDTQYFGPGTRLTVL.

The sample holds a few counts of this clonotype. The chain employs TRBV10-3 and TRBJ2-7; 9 bases fit TRBD1. The CDR3 is 13 residues long. In germline, CDR1 is ENHRY, CDR2 SYGVKD. Trimming removed 9 bases from V and 3 bases from J; junction bases left unmatched: 6. The CDR3 DNA reads TGTGCCATTGGGACAGGGTCTTTCTACGAGCAGTACTTC. It is translated as CAIGTGSFYEQYF.

This clonotype was counted between two and nine times. The chain combines TRBV7-3 with TRBJ1-1; possible D gene TRBD1, 6 bases. V was pared by 0 bases and J by 7 bases, with 15 bases between. The germline CDR1 and CDR2 sequences are SGHTA and FQGTGA. The CDR3 extends over 15 amino acids. This CDR3 is CASSLTGGSPIEAFF. The DNA of the CDR3 is TGTGCCAGCAGCTTAACAGGGGGATCCCCTATTGAAGCTTTCTTT.

This clonotype was picked up a small number of times. V gene TRBV19 combines with J gene TRBJ1-1; 8 nucleotides agree with TRBD1. V gave up 9 bases and J gave up 5 bases; unmatched junction bases: 5. The CDR3 runs 12 residues. Germline V gene data show CDR1 as LNHDA and CDR2 as SQIVND (reference sequence). The CDR3 nucleotides read TGTGCCAGAGGACAGGGTTGGACTGAAGCTTTCTTT. Translating gives CARGQGWTEAFF.

V is TRBV20-1 and J is TRBJ2-7; the D is unclear. The CDR3 contains 12 residues. V lost 0 bases and J 6 bases, leaving 9 bases between the germline ends. From germline, CDR1 is DFQATT and CDR2 SNEGSKA (reference sequence). CDR3 loop: CSARDLGREQYF. CDR3 in DNA: TGCAGTGCTAGAGATCTAGGGCGCGAGCAGTACTTC.

This clonotype was detected ten times or more. The gene calls are TRBV5-5 and TRBJ2-3; TRBD1 matches 7 bases. The germline V gene has CDR1 SGHKS and CDR2 YYEKEE (reference sequence). The CDR3 is 14 residues long. With 7 bases clipped from V and 6 bases from J, the junction kept 11 bases outside the gene matches. As DNA, the CDR3 is TGTGCCAGCCGACGAGGGGGCGCAGGGGATACGCAGTATTTT. Amino acids: CASRRGGAGDTQYF.

The chain carries TRBV6-5 and TRBJ2-7, with 7 bases aligning to TRBD2. Germline CDR1 MNHEY, CDR2 SVGAGI. The CDR3 extends over 15 amino acids. The junction had 6 bases not matched to a gene; V was cut back by 3 bases and J by 1 base. This CDR3 reads CASSYGLGISYEQYF. CDR3 nucleotides: TGTGCCAGCAGTTATGGACTAGGCATATCCTACGAGCAGTACTTC.

This clonotype has just a few counts. The V call is TRBV9, the J call TRBJ1-6; D gene uncertain. With 1 base removed from V and 16 bases from J, the gap between germline ends came to 12 bases. The germline CDR1 and CDR2 sequences are SGDLS and YYNGEE. The CDR3 extends over 12 amino acids. The CDR3 DNA reads as TGTGCCAGCAGCGTACTTGTTGGGGTGCTCCACTTT. Its translation: CASSVLVGVLHF.

This clonotype came up a few times. This chain uses TRBV7-2 with TRBJ2-5; 11 positions match TRBD2. This CDR3 is built from 16 residues. With 2 bases clipped from V and 4 bases from J, the junction kept 6 bases outside the gene matches. Per the germline V gene, CDR1 is SGHTA and CDR2 is FQGNSA. CDR3 loop: CASSLHSSGGTETQYF. The CDR3, as DNA: TGTGCCAGCAGCTTACACTCTAGCGGGGGGACAGAGACCCAGTACTTC.

This clonotype showed up many times. The CDR3 coding sequence is TGTGCCAGCAGTTACGACCTGACAGGGGAGGCCACTGAAGCTTTCTTT. Translating gives CASSYDLTGEATEAFF. This chain uses TRBV6-2 or TRBV6-3 with TRBJ1-1, with 8 bases matching TRBD1. V lost 2 bases to trimming and J lost 4 bases; unmatched junction nucleotides: 9. Germline V gives CDR1 MNHEY, CDR2 SVGEGT. This CDR3 has 16 residues.

This clonotype appeared many times. This chain links TRBV24-1 with TRBJ1-1; 7 nucleotides line up with TRBD1. Germline lookup yields CDR1 KGHDR and CDR2 SFDVKD. The V segment lost 3 bases and the J segment 1 base; nucleotides outside the gene matches: 7. The CDR3 length is 16 residues. CDR3: CATSDATDRANTEAFF. DNA of the CDR3: TGTGCCACCAGTGATGCGACCGACAGGGCGAACACTGAAGCTTTCTTT.

This clonotype has a handful of counts. The chain couples TRBV21-1 to TRBJ2-7; the D segment call TRBD1 is taken from the table without a DNA check. TRBV21-1 is a documented pseudogene. This CDR3 has 16 residues. The CDR3, as DNA: TGTGCCAACACCTCGAGGCCAGCCCCACACTCCTACGAGCAGTACGTC. It translates to CANTSRPAPHSYEQYV.

At least ten counts were recorded for this clonotype. The rearrangement links TRBV5-1 to TRBJ2-7, with TRBD2 identical over 8 bases. Per the germline V gene, CDR1 is SGHRS and CDR2 is YFSETQ. V lost 4 bases, J lost 0 bases, and 9 bases stayed unmatched. The CDR3 spans 16 residues. The CDR3 loop reads CASSPSAGASSYEQYV. In DNA form, the CDR3 reads TGCGCCAGCAGCCCCTCAGCGGGGGCGTCCTCCTACGAGCAGTACGTC.

The table lists this clonotype with a few counts. The CDR3 sequence: CSARDQTVQDTQYF. The CDR3 nucleotides are TGCAGTGCTAGAGATCAAACGGTTCAGGATACGCAGTATTTT. The chain links TRBV20-1 to TRBJ2-3; D is unclear. The CDR3 has 14 amino acids. CDR1 and CDR2 (germline): DFQATT, SNEGSKA (reference sequence). Trimming shortened V by 0 bases and J by 6 bases, and 13 bases separated the two germline ends.

Note on this clonotype: Just one base apart from a much larger clone, this may be a read error. The V gene is TRBV5-5, the J gene TRBJ1-2, with D unclear. V dropped 4 bases and J dropped 8 bases, with 15 bases sitting between them. CDR1 is SGHKS, CDR2 YYEKEE, per germline (reference sequence). The CDR3 is 13 amino acids. DNA for the CDR3: TGTGCCAGCAGCCTTCTCGCCGACGCCGGCTACACCTTC. It encodes CASSLLADAGYTF.

This clonotype occurred a few times. CDR3 amino acids: CATSRMGDLGYTF. The CDR3 coding sequence is TGTGCCACCAGCAGGATGGGGGATTTGGGCTACACCTTC. The chain uses TRBV15 and TRBJ1-2; a possible D gene is TRBD1 (5 bases). The CDR3 loop spans 13 amino acids. The germline gives CDR1 LNHNV, CDR2 YYDKDF (reference sequence). V dropped 3 bases and J dropped 8 bases, with 13 bases sitting between them.

V usage is TRBV5-1 and J usage is TRBJ1-2; D gene unclear. The V and J ends lost 0 bases and 4 bases respectively, with 7 bases between them. The CDR3 is 13 amino acids. The germline V gene has CDR1 SGHRS and CDR2 YFSETQ. DNA for the CDR3: TGCGCCAGCAGCTTGGAGAGGGCCTATGGCTACACCTTC. Protein product: CASSLERAYGYTF. Together with reference TRBV5-1 and TRBJ1-2, the CDR3 gives the full variable domain: KAGVTQTPRYLIKTRGQQVTLSCSPISGHRSVSWYQQTPGQGLQFLFEYFSETQRNKGNFPGRFSGRQFSNSRSEMNVSTLELGDSALYLCASSLERAYGYTFGSGTRLTVV.

This clonotype was detected ten times or more. The chain links TRBV5-1 to TRBJ2-1; a possible D gene is TRBD2 (5 bases). Germline V gene sequence: CDR1 SGHRS, CDR2 YFSETQ. V lost 4 bases to trimming and J lost 3 bases, with 8 bases between them. The CDR3 extends over 13 amino acids. CDR3 nucleotide sequence: TGCGCCAGCAGCCCGGGAATCTACAATGAGCAGTTCTTC. Its protein is CASSPGIYNEQFF. The variable domain in full, with the rest retrieved from reference TRBV5-1 and TRBJ2-1, is KAGVTQTPRYLIKTRGQQVTLSCSPISGHRSVSWYQQTPGQGLQFLFEYFSETQRNKGNFPGRFSGRQFSNSRSEMNVSTLELGDSALYLCASSPGIYNEQFFGPGTRLTVL.